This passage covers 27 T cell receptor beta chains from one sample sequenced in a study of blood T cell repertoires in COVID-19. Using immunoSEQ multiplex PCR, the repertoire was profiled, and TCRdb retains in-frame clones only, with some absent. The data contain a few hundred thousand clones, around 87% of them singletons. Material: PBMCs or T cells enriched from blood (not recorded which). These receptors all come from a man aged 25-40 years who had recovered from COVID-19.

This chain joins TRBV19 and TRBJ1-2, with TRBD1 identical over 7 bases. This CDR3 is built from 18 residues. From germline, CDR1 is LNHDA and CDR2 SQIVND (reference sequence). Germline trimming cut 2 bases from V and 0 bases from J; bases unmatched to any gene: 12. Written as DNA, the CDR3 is TGTGCCAGTAGTATATTCCGGACAGGTCTAGACCCTAACTATGGCTACACCTTC. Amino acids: CASSIFRTGLDPNYGYTF.

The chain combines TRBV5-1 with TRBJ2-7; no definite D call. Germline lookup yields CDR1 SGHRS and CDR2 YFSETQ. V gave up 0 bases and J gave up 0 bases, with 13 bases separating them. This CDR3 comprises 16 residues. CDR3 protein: CASSLDSNTPSYEQYF. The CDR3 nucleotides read TGCGCCAGCAGCTTGGACAGCAACACACCCTCCTACGAGCAGTACTTC.

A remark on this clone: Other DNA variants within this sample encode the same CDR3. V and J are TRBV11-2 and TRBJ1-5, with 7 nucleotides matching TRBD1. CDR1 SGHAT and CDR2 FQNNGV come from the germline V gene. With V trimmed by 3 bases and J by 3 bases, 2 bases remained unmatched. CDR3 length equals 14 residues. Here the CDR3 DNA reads TGTGCCAGCAGCTTGGGACAGTTCAATCAGCCCCAGCATTTT. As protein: CASSLGQFNQPQHF.

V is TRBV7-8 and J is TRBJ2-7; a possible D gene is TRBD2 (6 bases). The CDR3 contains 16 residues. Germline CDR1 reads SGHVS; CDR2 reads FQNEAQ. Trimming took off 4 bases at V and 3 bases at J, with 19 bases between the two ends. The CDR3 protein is CASSSDPGTPFYEQYF. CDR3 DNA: TGTGCCAGCAGCTCCGACCCCGGGACTCCCTTCTACGAGCAGTACTTC.

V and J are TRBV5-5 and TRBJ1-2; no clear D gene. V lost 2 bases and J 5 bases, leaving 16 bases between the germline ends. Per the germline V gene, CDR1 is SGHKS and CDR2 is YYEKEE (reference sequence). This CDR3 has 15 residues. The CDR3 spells CASSLQTSTGYGYTF. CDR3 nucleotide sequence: TGTGCCAGCAGCTTACAGACCTCTACGGGGTATGGCTACACCTTC. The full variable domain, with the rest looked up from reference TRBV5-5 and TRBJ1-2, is DAGVTQSPTHLIKTRGQQVTLRCSPISGHKSVSWYQQVLGQGPQFIFQYYEKEERGRGNFPDRFSARQFPNYSSELNVNALLLGDSALYLCASSLQTSTGYGYTFGSGTRLTVV.

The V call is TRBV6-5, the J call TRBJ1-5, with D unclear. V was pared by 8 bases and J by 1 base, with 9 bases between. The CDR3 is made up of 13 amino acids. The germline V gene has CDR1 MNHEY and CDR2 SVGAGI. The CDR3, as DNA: TGTGCCAGCGCTACTGTGAGCAATCAGCCCCAGCATTTT. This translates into CASATVSNQPQHF.

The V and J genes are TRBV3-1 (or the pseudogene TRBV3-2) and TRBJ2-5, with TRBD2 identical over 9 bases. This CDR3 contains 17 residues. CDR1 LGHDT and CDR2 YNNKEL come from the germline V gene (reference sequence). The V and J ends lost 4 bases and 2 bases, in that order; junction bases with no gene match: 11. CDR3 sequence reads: CASSPPDRLAGQETQYF. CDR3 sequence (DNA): TGTGCCAGCAGCCCTCCAGACCGGCTAGCGGGGCAAGAGACCCAGTACTTC.

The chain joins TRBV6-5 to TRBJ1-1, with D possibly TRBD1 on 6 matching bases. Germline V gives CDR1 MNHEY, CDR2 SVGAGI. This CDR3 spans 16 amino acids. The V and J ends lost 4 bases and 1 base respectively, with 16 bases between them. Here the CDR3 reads CASSSNRVIANTEAFF. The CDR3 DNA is TGTGCCAGCAGTTCTAACAGGGTTATCGCGAACACTGAAGCTTTCTTT.

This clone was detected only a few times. The CDR3: CSTQRTAFEAFF. The DNA for the CDR3 is TGCAGCACCCAAAGGACAGCTTTTGAAGCTTTCTTT. V gene TRBV29-1 combines with J gene TRBJ1-1, with D perhaps TRBD1 (6 bases). Per germline, CDR1 SQVTM and CDR2 ANQGSEA. CDR3 length equals 12 residues. Trimming pared 8 bases from V and 7 bases from J, leaving 17 bases between.

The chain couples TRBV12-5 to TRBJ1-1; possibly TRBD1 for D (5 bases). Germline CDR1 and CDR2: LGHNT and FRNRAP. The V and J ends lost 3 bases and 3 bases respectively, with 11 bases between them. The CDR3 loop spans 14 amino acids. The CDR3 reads CASGLPGGYTEAFF. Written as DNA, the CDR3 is TGTGCTAGTGGTTTACCCGGGGGGTACACTGAAGCTTTCTTT.

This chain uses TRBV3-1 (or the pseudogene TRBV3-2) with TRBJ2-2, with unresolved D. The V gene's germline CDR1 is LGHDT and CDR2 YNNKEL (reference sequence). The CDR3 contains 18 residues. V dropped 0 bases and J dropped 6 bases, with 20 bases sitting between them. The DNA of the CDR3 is TGTGCCAGCAGCCAAGACAGGCCGTTAAGGCGAACGTCCGGGGAGCTGTTTTTT. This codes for CASSQDRPLRRTSGELFF.

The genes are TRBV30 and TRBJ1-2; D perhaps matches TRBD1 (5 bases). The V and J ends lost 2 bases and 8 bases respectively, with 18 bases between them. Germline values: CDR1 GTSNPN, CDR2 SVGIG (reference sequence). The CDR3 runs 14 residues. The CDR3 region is CAWSLPIQVEGYTF. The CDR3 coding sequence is TGTGCCTGGAGTCTCCCGATACAGGTAGAAGGCTACACCTTC.

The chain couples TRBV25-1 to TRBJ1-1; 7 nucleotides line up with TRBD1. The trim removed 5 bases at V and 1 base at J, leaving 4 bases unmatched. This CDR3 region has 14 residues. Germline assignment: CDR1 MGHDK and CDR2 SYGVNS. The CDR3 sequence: CASSSDRENTEAFF. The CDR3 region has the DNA TGTGCCAGCAGTTCCGACAGGGAGAACACTGAAGCTTTCTTT.

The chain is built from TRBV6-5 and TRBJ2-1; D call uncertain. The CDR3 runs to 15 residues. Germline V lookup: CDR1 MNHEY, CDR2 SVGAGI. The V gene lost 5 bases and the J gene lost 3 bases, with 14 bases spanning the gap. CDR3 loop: CASSLSLNLYNEQFF. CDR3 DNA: TGTGCCAGCAGTCTTTCTCTAAATCTCTACAATGAGCAGTTCTTC.

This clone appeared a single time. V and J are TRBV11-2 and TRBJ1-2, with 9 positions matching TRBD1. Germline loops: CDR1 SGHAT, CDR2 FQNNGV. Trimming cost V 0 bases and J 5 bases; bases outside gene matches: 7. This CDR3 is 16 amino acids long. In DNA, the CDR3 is TGTGCCAGCAGCTTAGATCTGGCAGGACAGGGGTATGGCTACACCTTC. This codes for CASSLDLAGQGYGYTF. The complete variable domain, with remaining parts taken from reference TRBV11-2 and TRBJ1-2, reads EAGVAQSPRYKIIEKRQSVAFWCNPISGHATLYWYQQILGQGPKLLIQFQNNGVVDDSQLPKDRFSAERLKGVDSTLKIQPAKLEDSAVYLCASSLDLAGQGYGYTFGSGTRLTVV.

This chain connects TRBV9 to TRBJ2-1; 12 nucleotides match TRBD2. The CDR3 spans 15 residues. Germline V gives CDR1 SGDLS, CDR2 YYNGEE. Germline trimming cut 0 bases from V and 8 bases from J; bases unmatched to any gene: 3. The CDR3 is CASSVGASGRDEQFF. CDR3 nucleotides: TGTGCCAGCAGCGTAGGAGCTAGCGGGAGGGATGAGCAGTTCTTC.

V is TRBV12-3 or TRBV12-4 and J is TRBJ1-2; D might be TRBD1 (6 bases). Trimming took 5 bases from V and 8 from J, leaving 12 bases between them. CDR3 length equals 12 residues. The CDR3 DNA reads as TGTGCCAGCAGTCCAGGGGCGCGGGGCTACACCTTC. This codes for CASSPGARGYTF.

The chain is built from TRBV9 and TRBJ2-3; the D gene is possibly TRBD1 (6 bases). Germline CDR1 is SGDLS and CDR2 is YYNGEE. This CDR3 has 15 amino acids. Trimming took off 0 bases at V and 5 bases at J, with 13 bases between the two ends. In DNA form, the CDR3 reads TGTGCCAGCAGCGTAGGGGCAGGGGTGGTAGATACGCAGTATTTT. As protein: CASSVGAGVVDTQYF. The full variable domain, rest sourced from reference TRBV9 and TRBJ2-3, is DSGVTQTPKHLITATGQRVTLRCSPRSGDLSVYWYQQSLDQGLQFLIQYYNGEERAKGNILERFSAQQFPDLHSELNLSSLELGDSALYFCASSVGAGVVDTQYFGPGTRLTVL.

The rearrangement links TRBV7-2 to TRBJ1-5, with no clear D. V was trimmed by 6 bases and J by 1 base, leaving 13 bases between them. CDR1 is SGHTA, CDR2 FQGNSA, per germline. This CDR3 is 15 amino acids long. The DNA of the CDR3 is TGTGCCAGCAGTCAAGCGGATTTGAGCAATCAGCCCCAGCATTTT. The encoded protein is CASSQADLSNQPQHF.

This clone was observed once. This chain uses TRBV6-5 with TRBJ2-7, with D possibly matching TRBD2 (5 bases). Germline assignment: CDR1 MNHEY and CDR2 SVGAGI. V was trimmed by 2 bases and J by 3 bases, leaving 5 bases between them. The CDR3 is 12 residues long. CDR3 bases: TGTGCCAGCAGTTACCGGGACTACGAGCAGTACTTC. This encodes CASSYRDYEQYF.

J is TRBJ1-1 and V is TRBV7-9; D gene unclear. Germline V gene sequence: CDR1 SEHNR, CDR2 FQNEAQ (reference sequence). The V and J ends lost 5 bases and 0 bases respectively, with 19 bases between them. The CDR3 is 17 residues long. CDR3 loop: CASSTTGKGLMNTEAFF. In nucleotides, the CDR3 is TGTGCCAGCAGCACAACGGGGAAGGGTCTGATGAACACTGAAGCTTTCTTT.

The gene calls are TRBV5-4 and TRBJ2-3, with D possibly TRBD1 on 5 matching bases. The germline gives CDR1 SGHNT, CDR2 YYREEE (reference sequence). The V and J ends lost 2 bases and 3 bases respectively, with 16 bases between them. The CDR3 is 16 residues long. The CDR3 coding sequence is TGTGCCAGCAGCTTACCTCAGGGAAAGGGGACAGATACGCAGTATTTT. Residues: CASSLPQGKGTDTQYF. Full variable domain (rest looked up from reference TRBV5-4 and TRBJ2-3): ETGVTQSPTHLIKTRGQQVTLRCSSQSGHNTVSWYQQALGQGPQFIFQYYREEENGRGNFPPRFSGLQFPNYSSELNVNALELDDSALYLCASSLPQGKGTDTQYFGPGTRLTVL.

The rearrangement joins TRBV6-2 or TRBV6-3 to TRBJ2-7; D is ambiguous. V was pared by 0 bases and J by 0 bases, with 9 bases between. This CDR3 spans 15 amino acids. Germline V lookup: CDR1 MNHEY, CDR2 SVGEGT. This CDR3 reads CASSYSDISSYEQYF. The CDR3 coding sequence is TGTGCCAGCAGTTACTCAGACATCAGCTCCTACGAGCAGTACTTC.

The CDR3 reads CASSPSGGGAMADTQYF. DNA of the CDR3: TGCGCCAGCAGCCCCTCTGGAGGGGGGGCGATGGCAGATACGCAGTATTTT. The V call is TRBV4-1, the J call TRBJ2-3, with TRBD2 as a possible D gene (7 bases). Trimming left V 4 bases short and J 4 bases short, with 21 bases between. Germline V lookup: CDR1 MGHRA, CDR2 YSYEKL. The CDR3 extends over 17 amino acids.

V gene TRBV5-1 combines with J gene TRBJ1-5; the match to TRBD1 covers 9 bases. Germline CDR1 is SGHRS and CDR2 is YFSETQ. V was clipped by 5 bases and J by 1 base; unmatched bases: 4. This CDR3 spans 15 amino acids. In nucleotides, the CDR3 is TGCGCCAGCAGAGCCGGGACAGGGAGCAATCAGCCCCAGCATTTT. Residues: CASRAGTGSNQPQHF. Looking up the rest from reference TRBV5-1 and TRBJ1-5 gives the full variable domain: KAGVTQTPRYLIKTRGQQVTLSCSPISGHRSVSWYQQTPGQGLQFLFEYFSETQRNKGNFPGRFSGRQFSNSRSEMNVSTLELGDSALYLCASRAGTGSNQPQHFGDGTRLSIL.

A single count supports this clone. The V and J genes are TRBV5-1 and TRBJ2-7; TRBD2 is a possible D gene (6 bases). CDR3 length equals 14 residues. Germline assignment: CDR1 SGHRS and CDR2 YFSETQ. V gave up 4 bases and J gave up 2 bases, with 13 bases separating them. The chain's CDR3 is CASSPGTGTYEQYF. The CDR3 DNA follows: TGCGCCAGCAGCCCCGGGACTGGGACCTACGAGCAGTACTTC.

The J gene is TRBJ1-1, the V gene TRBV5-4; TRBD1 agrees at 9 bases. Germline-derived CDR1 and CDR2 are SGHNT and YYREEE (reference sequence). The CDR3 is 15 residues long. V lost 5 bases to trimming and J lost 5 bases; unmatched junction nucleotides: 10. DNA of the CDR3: TGTGCCAGCAGGTCGGAGGGACAGGGAATAACTGAAGCTTTCTTT. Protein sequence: CASRSEGQGITEAFF.